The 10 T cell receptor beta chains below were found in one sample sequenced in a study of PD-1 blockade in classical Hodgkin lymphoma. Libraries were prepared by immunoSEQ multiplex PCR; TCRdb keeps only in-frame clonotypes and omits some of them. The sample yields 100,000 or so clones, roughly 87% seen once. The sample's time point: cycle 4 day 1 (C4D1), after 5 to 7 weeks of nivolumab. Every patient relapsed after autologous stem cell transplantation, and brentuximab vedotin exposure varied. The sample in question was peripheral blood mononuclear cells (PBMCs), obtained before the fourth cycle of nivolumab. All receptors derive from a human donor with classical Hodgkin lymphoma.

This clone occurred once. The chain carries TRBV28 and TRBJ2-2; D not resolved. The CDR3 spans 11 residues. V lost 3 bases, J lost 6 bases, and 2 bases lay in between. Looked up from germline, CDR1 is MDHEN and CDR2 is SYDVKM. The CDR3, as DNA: TGTGCCAGCAGTTTTTCCGGGGAGCTGTTTTTT. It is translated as CASSFSGELFF.

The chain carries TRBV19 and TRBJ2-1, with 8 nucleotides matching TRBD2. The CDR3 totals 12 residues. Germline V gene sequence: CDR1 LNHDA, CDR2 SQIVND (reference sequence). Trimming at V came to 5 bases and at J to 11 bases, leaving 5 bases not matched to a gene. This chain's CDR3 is CASSQQRGKQFF. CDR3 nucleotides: TGTGCCAGTAGTCAGCAGCGGGGGAAGCAGTTCTTC.

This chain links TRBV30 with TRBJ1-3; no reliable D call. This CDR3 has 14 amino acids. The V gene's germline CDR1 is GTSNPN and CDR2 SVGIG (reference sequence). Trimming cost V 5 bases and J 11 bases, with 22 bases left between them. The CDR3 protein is CAWDGRMGFGAIYF. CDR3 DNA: TGTGCCTGGGATGGAAGGATGGGGTTCGGGGCCATATATTTT.

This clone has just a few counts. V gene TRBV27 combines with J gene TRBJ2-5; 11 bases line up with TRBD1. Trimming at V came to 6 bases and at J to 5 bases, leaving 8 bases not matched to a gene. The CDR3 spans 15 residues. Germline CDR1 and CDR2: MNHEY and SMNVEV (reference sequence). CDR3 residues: CASSSGTGGVETQYF. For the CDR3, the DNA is TGTGCCAGCAGCTCCGGGACAGGGGGTGTGGAGACCCAGTACTTC.

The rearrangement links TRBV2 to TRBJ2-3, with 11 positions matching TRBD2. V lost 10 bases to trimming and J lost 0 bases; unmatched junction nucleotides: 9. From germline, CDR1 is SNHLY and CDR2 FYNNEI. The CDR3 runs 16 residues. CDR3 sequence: CATHFGLAGSTDTQYF. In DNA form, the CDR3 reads TGTGCCACCCATTTCGGACTAGCGGGCAGCACAGATACGCAGTATTTT.

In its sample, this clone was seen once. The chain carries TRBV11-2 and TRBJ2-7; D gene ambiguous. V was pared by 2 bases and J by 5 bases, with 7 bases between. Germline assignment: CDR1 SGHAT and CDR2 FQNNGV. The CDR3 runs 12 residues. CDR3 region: CASSLIVNEQYF. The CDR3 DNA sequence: TGTGCCAGCAGCTTAATAGTAAACGAGCAGTACTTC.

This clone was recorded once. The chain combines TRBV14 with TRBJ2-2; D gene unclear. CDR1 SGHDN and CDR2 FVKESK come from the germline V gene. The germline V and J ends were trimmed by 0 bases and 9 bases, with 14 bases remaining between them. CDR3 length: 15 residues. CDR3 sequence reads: CASSQDLGGHRELFF. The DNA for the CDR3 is TGTGCCAGCAGCCAAGATCTAGGCGGCCATCGGGAGCTGTTTTTT.

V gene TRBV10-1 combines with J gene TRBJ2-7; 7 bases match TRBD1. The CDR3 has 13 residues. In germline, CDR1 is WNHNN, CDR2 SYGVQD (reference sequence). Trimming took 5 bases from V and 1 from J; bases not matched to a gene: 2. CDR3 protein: CASSKGQSYEQYF. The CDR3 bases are TGCGCCAGCAGTAAGGGACAGTCCTACGAGCAGTACTTC.

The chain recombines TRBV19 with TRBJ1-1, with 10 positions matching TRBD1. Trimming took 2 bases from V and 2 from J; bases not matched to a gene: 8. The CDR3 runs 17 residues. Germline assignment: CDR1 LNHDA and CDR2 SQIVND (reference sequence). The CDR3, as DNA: TGTGCCAGTAGTATATGGGGACAGGGGACTTTTAACACTGAAGCTTTCTTT. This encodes CASSIWGQGTFNTEAFF.

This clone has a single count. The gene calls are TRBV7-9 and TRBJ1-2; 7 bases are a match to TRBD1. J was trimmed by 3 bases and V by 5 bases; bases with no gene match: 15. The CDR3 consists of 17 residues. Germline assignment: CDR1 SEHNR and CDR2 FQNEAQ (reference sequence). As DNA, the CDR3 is TGTGCCAGCAGCACTAGCCTCACAGGGGCCGGGGACTATGGCTACACCTTC. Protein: CASSTSLTGAGDYGYTF.